A selection of T cell receptor beta chains follows, all from one sample in a study of T cell responses to AZD1222 COVID-19 vaccine. Clones were read by immunoSEQ multiplex PCR, and TCRdb kept only the in-frame ones, dropping some. The sample records 99,000 or so clones, about four fifths being singletons. The source material was peripheral blood, sampled on day 0 of AZD1222 vaccination. These receptors were taken from an adult in good health. CDR3s include the opening cysteine and the closing phenylalanine or tryptophan. A D gene is named only where the DNA matches it firmly.

>.|TRBV7-2|TRBJ2-4
CASSLERSDIQYF
>.|TRBV3-1/TRBV3-2|TRBJ2-5
CASSQPNLAGLETQYF
>TRBD2|TRBV7-2|TRBJ2-1
CASSHRTSVGNEQFF
>TRBD1|TRBV19|TRBJ2-1
CASSPRTGPLNEQFF
>.|TRBV5-1|TRBJ2-5
CASSLTGTLGETQYF
>.|TRBV25-1|TRBJ1-1
CASSGGYLAFF
>.|TRBV5-1|TRBJ1-2
CASSLDGVIGYTF
>TRBD2|TRBV29-1|TRBJ2-7
CSAGTRQGSYEQYF
>.|TRBV5-1|TRBJ1-6
CASSPNQWNNSPLHF
>.|TRBV19|TRBJ1-1
CASSIGGVLGEAFF
>.|TRBV5-1|TRBJ1-2
CASSLGQVGVDGYTF
>.|TRBV10-2|TRBJ2-2
CASKAQGAGELFF
>TRBD1|TRBV25-1|TRBJ1-6
CASSDRQGSSYNSPLHF
>.|TRBV3-1/TRBV3-2|TRBJ2-7
CASSPSRVPYEQYF
>TRBD2|TRBV30|TRBJ2-7
CASGLAGGYSYEQYF
>.|TRBV10-3|TRBJ1-1
CAITKQGRGNTEAFF
>.|TRBV7-9|TRBJ1-5
CASSGPGTAENQPQHF
>TRBD2|TRBV28|TRBJ2-5
CASSFLAGGEETQYF
>TRBD2|TRBV18|TRBJ2-7
CASSPGLGLAGTRSSYEQYF
>TRBD1|TRBV10-3|TRBJ2-7
CAISGGTGDEQYF
>TRBD1|TRBV6-5|TRBJ1-1
CASISGQLNTEAFF
>.|TRBV30|TRBJ1-4
CAWKGAFREKLFF
>TRBD1|TRBV3-1/TRBV3-2|TRBJ1-2
CASSQTGGEDGYTF
>.|TRBV4-1|TRBJ2-3
CASSQGQGGTSQDTQYF